This TCR beta chain emerged from a study of cytomegalovirus exposure and HLA in healthy donors. General study points: In a later analysis, parvovirus B19, influenza, CMV and Epstein-Barr virus appeared linked to several top co-occurrence clusters.

Remarks on this clone: Its antigen is not known.

It was with 60 Vbeta and 13 Jbeta primers that the PCR ran. The method was immunoSEQ multiplex PCR; TCRdb's version includes in-frame clones alone and lacks a portion of them. Among around 33,000 clones listed, 35% to 50% were seen once. The TCR originated in a woman aged 45 to 65 in good health and CMV-seronegative. The sequenced sample consisted of PBMCs.

The CDR3 sequence: CASSMGGELFF. In DNA form, the CDR3 reads TGTGCCAGTAGTATGGGGGGTGAGCTGTTTTTT. The chain links TRBV19 to TRBJ2-2, with D possibly being TRBD2 (6 bases). Germline-derived CDR1 and CDR2 are LNHDA and SQIVND (reference sequence). CDR3 length equals 11 residues. Trimming took 3 bases from V and 11 from J, leaving 7 bases between them. Full variable domain (missing parts from reference TRBV19 and TRBJ2-2): DGGITQSPKYLFRKEGQNVTLSCEQNLNHDAMYWYRQDPGQGLRLIYYSQIVNDFQKGDIAEGYSVSREKKESFPLTVTSAQKNPTAFYLCASSMGGELFFGEGSRLTVL.